The 21 T cell receptor beta chains below all came from one sample that was sequenced in a study of shared clonotypes between healthy human individuals. TCRdb's copy holds only in-frame clones and misses some; the assay was immunoSEQ multiplex PCR. The table has some 650,000 clones, around 97% seen once. The specimen sequenced was naive CD4+ T cells sorted from blood. Subset here: CD45RA+ positively selected. The receptors derive from a woman in her 30s in good health.

The chain joins TRBV2 to TRBJ2-1; 8 bases align to TRBD2. V was pared by 6 bases and J by 7 bases, with 11 bases of the junction left unmatched. Germline CDR1 SNHLY, CDR2 FYNNEI. CDR3 length: 15 amino acids. The CDR3 bases are TGTGCCAGCAGGGTGGGGAGCGGGAGTCGGAATGAGCAGTTCTTC. Translated: CASRVGSGSRNEQFF.

This clone has just one count. V and J are TRBV5-1 and TRBJ2-3; 9 nucleotides align to TRBD1. Germline assignment: CDR1 SGHRS and CDR2 YFSETQ. The CDR3 runs 15 residues. Trimming at V came to 7 bases and at J to 5 bases, leaving 11 bases not matched to a gene. The CDR3 protein is CASHVGDRDRDTQYF. The CDR3 bases are TGCGCCAGCCACGTCGGGGACAGGGACCGAGATACGCAGTATTTT.

J is TRBJ2-3 and V is TRBV19, with TRBD2 matching over 7 bases. The CDR3 runs 16 residues. V dropped 2 bases and J dropped 2; count of bases not matched to a gene: 7. Germline-derived CDR1 and CDR2 are LNHDA and SQIVND (reference sequence). CDR3 amino acids: CASSITLAVITDTQYF. The CDR3 DNA reads TGTGCCAGTAGTATAACGCTAGCGGTTATCACAGATACGCAGTATTTT.

The chain uses TRBV19 and TRBJ2-7, with a possible D match to TRBD2 (5 bases). CDR3 length: 12 amino acids. V shed 9 bases and J shed 6 bases, with 15 bases lying between them. Germline V gene sequence: CDR1 LNHDA, CDR2 SQIVND (reference sequence). As DNA, the CDR3 is TGTGCCAGCAATCGGGGTACCCTCGAGCAGTACTTC. The encoded protein is CASNRGTLEQYF.

This sequence joins TRBV9 and TRBJ1-2, with a weak D call TRBD1 (6 bases). Per germline, CDR1 SGDLS and CDR2 YYNGEE. The CDR3 runs to 14 residues. The V end lost 1 base, the J end lost 1 base, and 8 bases lay between the germline ends. The CDR3 protein is CASSVNRDNYGYTF. CDR3 in DNA: TGTGCCAGCAGCGTAAACAGGGATAACTATGGCTACACCTTC.

The V and J genes are TRBV5-1 and TRBJ2-3; 12 nucleotides align to TRBD2. The length of the CDR3 is 16 residues. Germline CDR1 SGHRS, CDR2 YFSETQ. Trimming at V came to 0 bases and at J to 2 bases, leaving 1 base not matched to a gene. The CDR3: CASSLGLAGATDTQYF. CDR3 DNA sequence: TGCGCCAGCAGCTTGGGACTAGCGGGAGCCACAGATACGCAGTATTTT.

V usage is TRBV7-2 and J usage is TRBJ1-5; 7 bases match TRBD1. The CDR3 covers 15 residues. Trimming cost V 5 bases and J 6 bases; bases outside gene matches: 10. Germline values: CDR1 SGHTA, CDR2 FQGNSA. DNA of the CDR3: TGTGCCAGCAGCCGCAACCCAGGGGGTCCTCAGCCCCAGCATTTT. Translated, it gives CASSRNPGGPQPQHF.

The chain has TRBV4-1 and TRBJ1-3, with D uncertain. The CDR3 is made up of 17 amino acids. CDR1 is MGHRA and CDR2 is YSYEKL in the germline V gene. The V end lost 0 bases, the J end lost 0 bases, and 12 bases lay between the germline ends. The DNA for the CDR3 is TGCGCCAGCAGCCAAGATGGTTCTGGGAGCTCTGGAAACACCATATATTTT. Encoded protein: CASSQDGSGSSGNTIYF.

In this sample, this clone turned up once. This chain joins TRBV25-1 and TRBJ2-1; 11 nucleotides align to TRBD2. Trimming removed 6 bases from V and 6 bases from J; junction bases left unmatched: 13. The CDR3 length is 17 residues. Germline V CDR1 and CDR2: MGHDK, SYGVNS. The DNA of the CDR3 is TGTGCCAGCAGATCCAGCTCGACTAGCGGGAAGGTCAATGAGCAGTTCTTC. Residues: CASRSSSTSGKVNEQFF.

This clone was found once. The chain recombines TRBV6-5 with TRBJ2-7, with a tentative D call TRBD2 (6 bases). Deletions cut 1 base from V and 0 bases from J, with 10 bases between. Germline V gene lookup returns CDR1 MNHEY and CDR2 SVGAGI. This CDR3 region has 15 residues. CDR3 residues: CASSYWGESSYEQYF. CDR3 nucleotides: TGTGCCAGCAGTTACTGGGGGGAGAGCTCCTACGAGCAGTACTTC.

The V gene is TRBV28, the J gene TRBJ2-3; TRBD2 might be the D (6 bases). The germline V and J ends were trimmed by 5 bases and 4 bases, with 22 bases remaining between them. CDR3 length: 17 residues. Germline assignment: CDR1 MDHEN and CDR2 SYDVKM. CDR3 in DNA: TGTGCCAGCAGTCCCAGCGGGCGGAAAGGGGAATCAGATACGCAGTATTTT. It encodes CASSPSGRKGESDTQYF.

The J gene is TRBJ1-2, the V gene TRBV19; D uncertain. Trimming took off 6 bases at V and 1 base at J, with 6 bases between the two ends. The CDR3 runs to 12 residues. The germline V gene has CDR1 LNHDA and CDR2 SQIVND (reference sequence). CDR3 protein: CASRTYNYGYTF. The CDR3 DNA reads as TGTGCCAGTAGGACCTATAACTATGGCTACACCTTC. The whole variable domain, filled in from reference TRBV19 and TRBJ1-2, reads DGGITQSPKYLFRKEGQNVTLSCEQNLNHDAMYWYRQDPGQGLRLIYYSQIVNDFQKGDIAEGYSVSREKKESFPLTVTSAQKNPTAFYLCASRTYNYGYTFGSGTRLTVV.

The rearrangement uses TRBV28 and TRBJ2-3; a weak D match, TRBD2 (5 bases). Germline loops: CDR1 MDHEN, CDR2 SYDVKM. The CDR3 sequence is 15 residues long. V shed 4 bases and J shed 2 bases, with 13 bases lying between them. CDR3 nucleotides: TGTGCCAGCAGTTGGGCGGGCCCAAACACAGATACGCAGTATTTT. This translates into CASSWAGPNTDTQYF. Based on the CDR3 plus reference TRBV28 and TRBJ2-3, the full variable domain is DVKVTQSSRYLVKRTGEKVFLECVQDMDHENMFWYRQDPGLGLRLIYFSYDVKMKEKGDIPEGYSVSREKKERFSLILESASTNQTSMYLCASSWAGPNTDTQYFGPGTRLTVL.

The CDR3 nucleotides read TGTGCCAGCAGCTTTAATCCTTCCCAAGAGACCCAGTACTTC. Amino acids: CASSFNPSQETQYF. The chain links TRBV11-2 to TRBJ2-5; D uncertain. Germline V gene sequence: CDR1 SGHAT, CDR2 FQNNGV. With 3 bases removed from V and 1 base from J, the gap between germline ends came to 9 bases. The CDR3 has 14 residues.

J is TRBJ1-3 and V is TRBV11-2; D unresolved. This CDR3 is built from 14 residues. The V gene's germline CDR1 is SGHAT and CDR2 FQNNGV. V lost 6 bases to trimming and J lost 1 base, with 10 bases between them. The CDR3: CASRPGLSGNTIYF. In DNA, the CDR3 is TGTGCCAGCAGGCCAGGACTGTCTGGAAACACCATATATTTT.

This clone was counted once. The chain uses TRBV5-1 and TRBJ1-2; D perhaps matches TRBD1 (6 bases). Germline-derived CDR1 and CDR2 are SGHRS and YFSETQ. The germline V and J ends were trimmed by 3 bases and 6 bases, with 9 bases remaining between them. This CDR3 has 12 residues. Here the CDR3 DNA reads TGCGCCAGCAGCTCAGGGGCGCATGGCTACACCTTC. Its protein product is CASSSGAHGYTF.

The V and J genes are TRBV2 and TRBJ1-1, with D unclear. The length of the CDR3 is 14 residues. Trimming pared 2 bases from V and 0 bases from J, leaving 7 bases between. Germline loops: CDR1 SNHLY, CDR2 FYNNEI. This CDR3 is CASSENLLNTEAFF. The CDR3 nucleotides read TGTGCCAGCAGTGAAAACCTTTTGAACACTGAAGCTTTCTTT.

The chain couples TRBV6-5 to TRBJ2-6; D gene ambiguous. V was shortened by 8 bases and J by 5 bases, with 10 bases between the two germline ends. The CDR3 spans 13 residues. Germline CDR1 is MNHEY and CDR2 is SVGAGI. This CDR3 reads CASLGYRANVLTF. DNA for the CDR3: TGTGCCAGCCTAGGGTACAGGGCCAACGTCCTGACTTTC.

In its sample, this clone was seen once. The genes are TRBV7-9 and TRBJ2-5, with 8 positions matching TRBD1. V was clipped by 5 bases and J by 5 bases; unmatched bases: 7. Germline values: CDR1 SEHNR, CDR2 FQNEAQ (reference sequence). This CDR3 contains 14 residues. The CDR3 loop reads CASSPGTGGETQYF. CDR3 sequence (DNA): TGTGCCAGCAGCCCAGGGACAGGAGGGGAGACCCAGTACTTC.

This clone was observed once. The J gene is TRBJ1-2, the V gene TRBV4-3, with D perhaps TRBD1 (5 bases). Trimming shortened V by 1 base and J by 2 bases, and 14 bases separated the two germline ends. The CDR3 consists of 16 residues. The germline CDR1 and CDR2 sequences are LGHNA and YSLEER. The CDR3 DNA sequence: TGCGCCAGCAGCCAAGGGTTTGGGGGTAAAAACTATGGCTACACCTTC. Translation gives CASSQGFGGKNYGYTF.

The rearrangement links TRBV5-1 to TRBJ2-7; D remains ambiguous. The germline V and J ends were trimmed by 2 bases and 2 bases, with 5 bases remaining between them. In germline, CDR1 is SGHRS, CDR2 YFSETQ. CDR3 size: 12 residues. CDR3 residues: CASSFGPYEQYF. The CDR3 DNA sequence: TGCGCCAGCAGCTTTGGCCCCTACGAGCAGTACTTC.